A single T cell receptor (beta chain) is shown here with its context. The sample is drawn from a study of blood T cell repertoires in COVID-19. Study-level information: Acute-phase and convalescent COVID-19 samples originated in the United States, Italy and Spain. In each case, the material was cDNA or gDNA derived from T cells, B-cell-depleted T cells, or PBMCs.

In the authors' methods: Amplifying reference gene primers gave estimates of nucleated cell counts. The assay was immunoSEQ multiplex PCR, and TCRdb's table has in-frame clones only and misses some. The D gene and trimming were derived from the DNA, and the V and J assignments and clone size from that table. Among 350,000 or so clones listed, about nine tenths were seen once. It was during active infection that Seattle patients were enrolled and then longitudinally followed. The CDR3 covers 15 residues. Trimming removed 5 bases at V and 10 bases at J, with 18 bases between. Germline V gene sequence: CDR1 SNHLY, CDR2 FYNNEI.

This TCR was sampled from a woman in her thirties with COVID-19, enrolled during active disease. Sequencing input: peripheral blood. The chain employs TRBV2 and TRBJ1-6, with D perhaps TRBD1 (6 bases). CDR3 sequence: CASSLQGSGRSPLHF. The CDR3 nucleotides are TGTGCCAGCAGTTTACAGGGTAGTGGAAGGTCACCCCTCCACTTT.